The 20 T cell receptor beta chains below all came from one sample that was sequenced in a study of blood T cell repertoires in COVID-19. The table came from immunoSEQ multiplex PCR; TCRdb's copy has only in-frame clones and leaves some out. In the table there are 20,000 to 30,000 clones, roughly 70% of which are singletons. Source material: peripheral blood. The receptors derive from a man aged 55 to 69 with active or convalescent COVID-19.

This chain uses TRBV19 with TRBJ1-1, with 7 nucleotides matching TRBD1. Trimming removed 5 bases from V and 0 bases from J; junction bases left unmatched: 12. CDR1 and CDR2 from the germline V gene are LNHDA and SQIVND (reference sequence). The CDR3 runs to 17 residues. CDR3 sequence reads: CASSVGHPGQMNTEAFF. The CDR3 DNA follows: TGTGCCAGTAGTGTCGGGCATCCGGGACAGATGAACACTGAAGCTTTCTTT. Complete variable domain (other parts from reference TRBV19 and TRBJ1-1): DGGITQSPKYLFRKEGQNVTLSCEQNLNHDAMYWYRQDPGQGLRLIYYSQIVNDFQKGDIAEGYSVSREKKESFPLTVTSAQKNPTAFYLCASSVGHPGQMNTEAFFGQGTRLTVV.

The V call is TRBV7-6, the J call TRBJ2-1; no reliable D call. In germline, CDR1 is SGHVS, CDR2 FNYEAQ. Trimming removed 5 bases at V and 0 bases at J, with 14 bases between. The CDR3 is 16 residues long. The CDR3 sequence is CASSPVSRSSYNEQFF. CDR3 coding DNA: TGTGCCAGCAGCCCTGTCTCGAGGAGCTCCTACAATGAGCAGTTCTTC. The variable domain in full, with the rest retrieved from reference TRBV7-6 and TRBJ2-1, is GAGVSQSPRYKVTKRGQDVALRCDPISGHVSLYWYRQALGQGPEFLTYFNYEAQQDKSGLPNDRFSAERPEGSISTLTIQRTEQRDSAMYRCASSPVSRSSYNEQFFGPGTRLTVL.

This sequence joins TRBV29-1 and TRBJ1-5; D is uncertain. V shed 4 bases and J shed 6 bases, with 10 bases lying between them. This CDR3 contains 12 residues. Germline lookup yields CDR1 SQVTM and CDR2 ANQGSEA. CDR3 protein: CSVGGESQPQHF. CDR3 DNA: TGCAGCGTTGGGGGAGAGTCTCAGCCCCAGCATTTT.

This chain uses TRBV27 with TRBJ2-4; tentative D call: TRBD2 (6 bases). CDR1 is MNHEY, CDR2 SMNVEV, per germline (reference sequence). CDR3 size: 14 residues. Trimming took off 7 bases at V and 0 bases at J, with 10 bases between the two ends. The CDR3, as DNA: TGTGCCAGCAAGGAGGGTTTAGCCAAAAACATTCAGTACTTC. This translates into CASKEGLAKNIQYF.

This clone was seen once. This CDR3 reads CASSDRGRIPGELFF. The CDR3 DNA is TGCGCCAGCAGTGACAGGGGGCGCATCCCCGGGGAGCTGTTTTTT. The V call is TRBV5-1, the J call TRBJ2-2, with 10 bases matching TRBD1. The CDR3 has 15 amino acids. V shed 5 bases and J 6 bases; nucleotides not matched to a gene: 7. Germline CDR1 reads SGHRS; CDR2 reads YFSETQ.

The genes are TRBV18 and TRBJ2-3, with 9 bases aligning to TRBD1. CDR3 length equals 16 residues. The germline V gene has CDR1 KGHSH and CDR2 LQKENI. Losses at the gene ends were 4 bases for V and 4 bases for J; bases not matched to a gene: 9. Here the CDR3 reads CASSRRDRDSADTQYF. The CDR3 DNA is TGTGCCAGCTCACGCCGGGACAGGGATAGCGCAGATACGCAGTATTTT. Variable domain in full (rest from reference TRBV18 and TRBJ2-3): NAGVMQNPRHLVRRRGQEARLRCSPMKGHSHVYWYRQLPEEGLKFMVYLQKENIIDESGMPKERFSAEFPKEGPSILRIQQVVRGDSAAYFCASSRRDRDSADTQYFGPGTRLTVL.

This clone was detected a few times. This CDR3 is CASSELTSGGGETQYF. CDR3 nucleotide sequence: TGTGCCAGCAGTGAACTTACTAGCGGGGGAGGAGAGACCCAGTACTTC. The chain uses TRBV2 and TRBJ2-5, with TRBD2 matching 11 bases. Germline-derived CDR1 and CDR2 are SNHLY and FYNNEI. The length of the CDR3 is 16 residues. V lost 2 bases, J lost 4 bases, and 6 bases stayed unmatched.

V is TRBV9 and J is TRBJ2-7; 10 bases map to TRBD2. V trimming: 2 bases; J trimming: 7 bases; junction bases outside the gene matches: 9. The CDR3 length is 15 residues. Germline CDR1 reads SGDLS; CDR2 reads YYNGEE. This chain's CDR3 is CASSVGLAGEREQYF. The CDR3 coding sequence is TGTGCCAGCAGCGTGGGCCTAGCGGGGGAGAGGGAGCAGTACTTC.

The chain links TRBV9 to TRBJ1-6; 8 bases fit TRBD1. Per germline, CDR1 SGDLS and CDR2 YYNGEE. The CDR3 runs 16 residues. V dropped 3 bases and J dropped 3; count of bases not matched to a gene: 5. The CDR3, as DNA: TGTGCCAGCAGCGCCGGGACAGGAAACTATAATTCACCCCTCCACTTT. As protein: CASSAGTGNYNSPLHF.

The chain couples TRBV6-2 or TRBV6-3 to TRBJ2-3, with 7 bases aligning to TRBD2. Germline trimming cut 0 bases from V and 0 bases from J; bases unmatched to any gene: 3. The CDR3 is 16 amino acids. Germline V lookup: CDR1 MNHEY, CDR2 SVGEGT. CDR3 loop: CASSYSSGWSTDTQYF. Written as DNA, the CDR3 is TGTGCCAGCAGTTACTCTAGCGGGTGGAGCACAGATACGCAGTATTTT.

The chain couples TRBV19 to TRBJ1-2; 10 bases match TRBD1. Germline V gives CDR1 LNHDA, CDR2 SQIVND (reference sequence). Unmatched junction bases numbered 6, after V lost 4 bases and J lost 4 bases. The CDR3 extends over 15 amino acids. CDR3 in amino acids: CASSTRGQGSYGYTF. The CDR3 region has the DNA TGTGCCAGTAGTACGCGGGGACAGGGGAGCTATGGCTACACCTTC.

This clone was seen a few times. The chain recombines TRBV11-3 with TRBJ2-1, with 10 bases lining up with TRBD1. Germline V gene data show CDR1 as SGHNT and CDR2 as YENEEA. There are 15 residues in the CDR3. With 5 bases clipped from V and 6 bases from J, the junction kept 7 bases outside the gene matches. The DNA for the CDR3 is TGTGCCAGCAGCGAGACAGGGGGCGCCCCCAATGAGCAGTTCTTC. Translating gives CASSETGGAPNEQFF.

The chain recombines TRBV9 with TRBJ2-7, with a weak D call TRBD2 (6 bases). The CDR3 extends over 14 amino acids. Germline CDR1 reads SGDLS; CDR2 reads YYNGEE. The ends were cut back, 3 bases at V and 2 bases at J, with 12 bases in the middle. The CDR3 DNA reads TGTGCCAGCAGCGAAGGACCGGGGGCCTACGAGCAGTACTTC. Translating it yields CASSEGPGAYEQYF.

A few counts support this clone. This rearrangement joins TRBV5-1 to TRBJ1-1; D uncertain. The germline gives CDR1 SGHRS, CDR2 YFSETQ. The CDR3 is 13 residues long. V was cut by 1 base and J by 0 bases, with 4 bases left in between. The CDR3 loop reads CASSLYMNTEAFF. Here the CDR3 DNA reads TGCGCCAGCAGCTTGTATATGAACACTGAAGCTTTCTTT.

This clone was seen just once. The chain combines TRBV6-5 with TRBJ2-5; 13 bases map to TRBD2. CDR1 is MNHEY, CDR2 SVGAGI, per germline. Losses at the gene ends were 0 bases for V and 5 bases for J; bases not matched to a gene: 0. The CDR3 totals 15 residues. Here the CDR3 reads CASSYSTSGRETQYF. In DNA, the CDR3 is TGTGCCAGCAGTTACTCGACTAGCGGGAGGGAGACCCAGTACTTC.

The V gene is TRBV7-8, the J gene TRBJ2-7; D not certain. V was clipped by 3 bases and J by 7 bases, with 22 bases between them. This CDR3 contains 16 residues. Germline CDR1 is SGHVS and CDR2 is FQNEAQ. This CDR3 is CASSFPPRTSLREQYF. The DNA for the CDR3 is TGTGCCAGCAGCTTTCCCCCCCGAACCTCCTTGAGGGAGCAGTACTTC.

A note on this clone: Other DNA variants within this sample encode the same CDR3. V usage is TRBV29-1 and J usage is TRBJ1-1; possibly TRBD1 for D (5 bases). CDR1 and CDR2 (germline): SQVTM, ANQGSEA. With 3 bases removed from V and 5 bases from J, the gap between germline ends came to 7 bases. The CDR3 is 11 amino acids. CDR3 DNA: TGCAGCGTTGATAGGGGTACTGAAGCTTTCTTT. It is translated as CSVDRGTEAFF. Together with reference TRBV29-1 and TRBJ1-1, the CDR3 gives the full variable domain: SAVISQKPSRDICQRGTSLTIQCQVDSQVTMMFWYRQQPGQSLTLIATANQGSEATYESGFVIDKFPISRPNLTFSTLTVSNMSPEDSSIYLCSVDRGTEAFFGQGTRLTVV.

The gene calls are TRBV27 and TRBJ1-1, with 7 bases matching TRBD1. Germline CDR1 is MNHEY and CDR2 is SMNVEV (reference sequence). The CDR3 runs to 17 residues. The V gene end was trimmed by 3 bases and the J gene end by 0 bases; junction bases not matched to a gene: 10. CDR3 bases: TGTGCCAGCAGTTTTCGGCCCGCACAGGGGATGAACACTGAAGCTTTCTTT. It yields the protein CASSFRPAQGMNTEAFF.

The DNA of the CDR3 is TGTGCCAGCAAATTTAGCAGCGGGAATCAGCCCCAGCATTTT. Translation: CASKFSSGNQPQHF. The gene calls are TRBV28 and TRBJ1-5; D gene unclear. Trimming removed 7 bases at V and 4 bases at J, with 14 bases between. Germline V CDR1 and CDR2: MDHEN, SYDVKM. This CDR3 contains 14 residues.

This clone came up a few times. The chain joins TRBV6-5 to TRBJ2-3; a weak D match, TRBD2 (6 bases). Germline V lookup: CDR1 MNHEY, CDR2 SVGAGI. V lost 6 bases and J lost 9, with 22 bases in between. The CDR3 covers 15 residues. The chain's CDR3 is CASSIGPLGGVTQYF. Here the CDR3 DNA reads TGTGCCAGCAGCATCGGTCCACTGGGGGGTGTCACGCAGTATTTT.